This TCR beta chain was captured in a study of T-cell memory formation after mild COVID-19. Each CDR3 protein is one row after TCRdb ran MiXCR on the 5' RACE reads. The sample contains 200,000 to 250,000 distinct CDR3 sequences, around 9.1% of which appear only once. Concerning this clonotype itself: The target antigen is unknown.

Germline V gene lookup returns CDR1 SGHRS and CDR2 YFSETQ. This CDR3 has 16 residues. Trimming removed 2 bases at V and 0 bases at J, with 13 bases between. Study outcomes and limitations: Of the contracting clones, CD4+ ones lay mainly in CM and EM, and CD8+ ones in EMRA.

Sample: PBMCs or a T cell subset sorted from them (not recorded which). This clonotype originated in a man aged 18 to 35 who had mild COVID-19 (a few samples of this study predate the infection). Cell type and time point are not known. The gene calls are TRBV5-1 and TRBJ2-3; D gene uncertain. CDR3 sequence (DNA): TGCGCCAGCAGCTTCGGGTCGTCCTCTAGCACAGATACGCAGTATTTT. Its translation: CASSFGSSSSTDTQYF.